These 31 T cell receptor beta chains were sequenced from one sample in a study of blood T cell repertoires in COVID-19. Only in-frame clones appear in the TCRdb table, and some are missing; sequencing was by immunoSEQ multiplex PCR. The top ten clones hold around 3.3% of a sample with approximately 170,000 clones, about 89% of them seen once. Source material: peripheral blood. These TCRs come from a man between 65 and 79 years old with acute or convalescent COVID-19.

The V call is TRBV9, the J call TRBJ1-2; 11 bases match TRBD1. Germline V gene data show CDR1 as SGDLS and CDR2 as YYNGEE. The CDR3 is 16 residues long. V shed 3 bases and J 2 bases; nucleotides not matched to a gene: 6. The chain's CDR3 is CASSDQRTGGNYGYTF. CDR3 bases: TGTGCCAGCAGCGACCAACGGACAGGGGGCAACTATGGCTACACCTTC.

This CDR3 is CASSYSGGGIQYF. The CDR3 nucleotides read TGTGCCAGCAGCTACAGTGGGGGAGGCATTCAGTACTTC. The rearrangement uses TRBV2 and TRBJ2-4, with TRBD2 as a possible D gene (6 bases). Germline CDR1 SNHLY, CDR2 FYNNEI. The V end lost 6 bases, the J end lost 9 bases, and 15 bases lay between the germline ends. This CDR3 has 13 amino acids. Looking up the rest from reference TRBV2 and TRBJ2-4 gives the full variable domain: EPEVTQTPSHQVTQMGQEVILRCVPISNHLYFYWYRQILGQKVEFLVSFYNNEISEKSEIFDDQFSVERPDGSNFTLKIRSTKLEDSAMYFCASSYSGGGIQYFGAGTRLSVL.

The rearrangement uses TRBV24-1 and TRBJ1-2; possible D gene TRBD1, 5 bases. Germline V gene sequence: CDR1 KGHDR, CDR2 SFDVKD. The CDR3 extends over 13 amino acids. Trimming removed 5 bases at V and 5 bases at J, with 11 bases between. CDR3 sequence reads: CATSVSQGYGYTF. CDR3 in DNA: TGTGCCACCAGTGTTAGCCAGGGTTATGGCTACACCTTC.

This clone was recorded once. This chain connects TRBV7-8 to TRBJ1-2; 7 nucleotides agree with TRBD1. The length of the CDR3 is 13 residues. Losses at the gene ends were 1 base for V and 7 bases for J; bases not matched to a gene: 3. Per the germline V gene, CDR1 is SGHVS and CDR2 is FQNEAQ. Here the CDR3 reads CASSLGTGTGYTF. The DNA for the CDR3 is TGTGCCAGCAGCTTAGGGACAGGCACTGGCTACACCTTC.

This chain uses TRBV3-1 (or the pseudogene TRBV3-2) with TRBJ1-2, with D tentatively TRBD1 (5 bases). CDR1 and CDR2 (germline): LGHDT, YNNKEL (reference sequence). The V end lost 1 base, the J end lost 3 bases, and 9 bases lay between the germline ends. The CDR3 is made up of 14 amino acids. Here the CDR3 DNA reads TGTGCCAGCAGCCAAGGGCAGGGCCACTATGGCTACACCTTC. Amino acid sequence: CASSQGQGHYGYTF.

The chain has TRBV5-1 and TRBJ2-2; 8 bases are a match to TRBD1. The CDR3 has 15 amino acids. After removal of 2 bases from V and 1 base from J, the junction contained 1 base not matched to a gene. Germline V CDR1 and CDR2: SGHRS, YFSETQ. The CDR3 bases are TGCGCCAGCAGCTTTGGGACAGGGAACACCGGGGAGCTGTTTTTT. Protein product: CASSFGTGNTGELFF.

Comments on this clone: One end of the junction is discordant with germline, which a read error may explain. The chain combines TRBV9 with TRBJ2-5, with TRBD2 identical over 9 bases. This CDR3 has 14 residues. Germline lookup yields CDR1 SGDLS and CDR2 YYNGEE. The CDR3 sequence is CASSVSSGGPGRHF. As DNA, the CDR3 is TGTGCCAGCAGCGTATCGAGCGGGGGGCCCGGGCGGCACTTC.

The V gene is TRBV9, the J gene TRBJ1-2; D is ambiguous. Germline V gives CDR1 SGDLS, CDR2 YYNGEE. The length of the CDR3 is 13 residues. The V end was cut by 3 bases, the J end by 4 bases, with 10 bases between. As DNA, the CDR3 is TGTGCCAGCAGCGCCGGGGTCGGCTATGGCTACACCTTC. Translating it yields CASSAGVGYGYTF.

CDR3 amino acids: CATFRGGGDSYEQYF. The CDR3 nucleotides are TGTGCCACCTTTAGGGGGGGAGGGGACTCCTACGAGCAGTACTTC. The chain is built from TRBV10-3 and TRBJ2-7; TRBD2 might be the D (7 bases). V shed 10 bases and J shed 0 bases, with 19 bases lying between them. Germline V gene lookup returns CDR1 ENHRY and CDR2 SYGVKD. CDR3 length: 15 residues.

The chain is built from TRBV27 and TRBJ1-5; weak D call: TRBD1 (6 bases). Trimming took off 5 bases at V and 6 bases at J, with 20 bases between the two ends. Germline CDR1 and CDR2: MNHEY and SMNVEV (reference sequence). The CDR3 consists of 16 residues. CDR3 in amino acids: CASSPSTGPSLQPQHF. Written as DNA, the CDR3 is TGTGCCAGCAGTCCATCGACAGGTCCTAGCCTTCAGCCCCAGCATTTT.

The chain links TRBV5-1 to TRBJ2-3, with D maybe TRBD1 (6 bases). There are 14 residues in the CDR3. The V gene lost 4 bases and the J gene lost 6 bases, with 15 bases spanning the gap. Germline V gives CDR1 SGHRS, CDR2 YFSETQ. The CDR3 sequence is CASSGGNSMDTQYF. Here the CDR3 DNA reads TGCGCCAGCAGCGGGGGCAACTCGATGGATACGCAGTATTTT. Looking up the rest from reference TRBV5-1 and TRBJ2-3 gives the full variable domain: KAGVTQTPRYLIKTRGQQVTLSCSPISGHRSVSWYQQTPGQGLQFLFEYFSETQRNKGNFPGRFSGRQFSNSRSEMNVSTLELGDSALYLCASSGGNSMDTQYFGPGTRLTVL.

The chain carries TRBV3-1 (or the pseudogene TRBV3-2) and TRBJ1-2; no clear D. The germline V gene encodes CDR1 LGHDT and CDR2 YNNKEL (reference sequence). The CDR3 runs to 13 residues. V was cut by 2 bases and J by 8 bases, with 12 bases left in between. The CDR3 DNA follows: TGTGCCAGCAGCCAATGGGCAGTGGGCGGCTACACCTTC. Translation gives CASSQWAVGGYTF.

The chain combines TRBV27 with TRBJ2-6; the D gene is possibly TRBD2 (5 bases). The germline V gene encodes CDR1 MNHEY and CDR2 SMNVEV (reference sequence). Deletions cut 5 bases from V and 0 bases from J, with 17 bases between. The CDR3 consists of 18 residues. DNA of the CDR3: TGTGCCAGCAGTGCTCTCCGGGAAATAAGCTCTGGGGCCAACGTCCTGACTTTC. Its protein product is CASSALREISSGANVLTF. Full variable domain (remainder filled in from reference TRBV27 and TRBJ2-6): EAQVTQNPRYLITVTGKKLTVTCSQNMNHEYMSWYRQDPGLGLRQIYYSMNVEVTDKGDVPEGYKVSRKEKRNFPLILESPSPNQTSLYFCASSALREISSGANVLTFGAGSRLTVL.

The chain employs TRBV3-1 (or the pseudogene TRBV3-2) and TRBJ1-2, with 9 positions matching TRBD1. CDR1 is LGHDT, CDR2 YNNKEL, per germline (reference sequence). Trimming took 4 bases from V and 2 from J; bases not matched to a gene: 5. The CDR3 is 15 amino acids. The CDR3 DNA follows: TGTGCCAGCAGCCCGACAGGGGGGAGGAACTATGGCTACACCTTC. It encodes CASSPTGGRNYGYTF.

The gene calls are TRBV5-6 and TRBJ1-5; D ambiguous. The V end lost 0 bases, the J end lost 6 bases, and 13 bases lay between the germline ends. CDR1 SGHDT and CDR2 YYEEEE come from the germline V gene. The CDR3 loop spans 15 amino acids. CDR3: CASSLGGNSPQPQHF. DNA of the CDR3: TGTGCCAGCAGCTTGGGAGGAAATTCGCCTCAGCCCCAGCATTTT.

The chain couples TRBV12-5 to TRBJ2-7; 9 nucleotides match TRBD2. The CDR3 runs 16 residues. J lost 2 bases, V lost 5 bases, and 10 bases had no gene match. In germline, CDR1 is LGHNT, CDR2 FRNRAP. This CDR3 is CASGPNPGLAAYEQYF. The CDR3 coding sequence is TGTGCTAGTGGTCCCAATCCGGGACTAGCAGCCTACGAGCAGTACTTC.

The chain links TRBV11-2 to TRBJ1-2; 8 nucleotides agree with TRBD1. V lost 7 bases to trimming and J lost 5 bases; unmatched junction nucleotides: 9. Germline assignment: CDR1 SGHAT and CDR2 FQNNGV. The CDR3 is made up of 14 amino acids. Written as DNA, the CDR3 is TGTGCCAGCAACTACGCGGGACAGGCTTATGGCTACACCTTC. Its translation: CASNYAGQAYGYTF. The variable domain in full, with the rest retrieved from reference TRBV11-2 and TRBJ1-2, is EAGVAQSPRYKIIEKRQSVAFWCNPISGHATLYWYQQILGQGPKLLIQFQNNGVVDDSQLPKDRFSAERLKGVDSTLKIQPAKLEDSAVYLCASNYAGQAYGYTFGSGTRLTVV.

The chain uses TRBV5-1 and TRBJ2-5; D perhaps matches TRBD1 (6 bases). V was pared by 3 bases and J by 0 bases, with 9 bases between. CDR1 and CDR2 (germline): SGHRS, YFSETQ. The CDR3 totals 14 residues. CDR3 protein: CASSSRQDQETQYF. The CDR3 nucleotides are TGCGCCAGCAGCTCACGACAGGACCAAGAGACCCAGTACTTC.

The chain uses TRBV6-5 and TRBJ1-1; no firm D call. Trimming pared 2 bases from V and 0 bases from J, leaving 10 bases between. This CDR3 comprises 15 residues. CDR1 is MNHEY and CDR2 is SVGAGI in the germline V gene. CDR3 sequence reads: CASSYGLLMNTEAFF. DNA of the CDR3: TGTGCCAGCAGTTACGGCCTCCTTATGAACACTGAAGCTTTCTTT.

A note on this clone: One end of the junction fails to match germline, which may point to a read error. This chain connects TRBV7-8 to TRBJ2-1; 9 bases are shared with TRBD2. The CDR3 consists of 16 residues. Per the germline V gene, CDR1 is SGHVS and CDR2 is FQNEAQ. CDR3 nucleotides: TGTGCCAGCACCGTCCCCGGGACTAGCTCCAACAATGAGCAGTTCTTC. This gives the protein CASTVPGTSSNNEQFF.

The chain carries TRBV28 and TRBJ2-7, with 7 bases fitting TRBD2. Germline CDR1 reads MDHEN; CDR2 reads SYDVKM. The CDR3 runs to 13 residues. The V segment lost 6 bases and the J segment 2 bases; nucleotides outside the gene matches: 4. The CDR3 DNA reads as TGTGCCAGCAGCCAGGGAGGGGCCTACGAGCAGTACTTC. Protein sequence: CASSQGGAYEQYF.

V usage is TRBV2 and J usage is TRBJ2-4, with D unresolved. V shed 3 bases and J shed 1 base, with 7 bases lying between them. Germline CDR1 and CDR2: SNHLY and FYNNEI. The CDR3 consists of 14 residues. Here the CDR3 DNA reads TGTGCCAGCAGTGACCAGAGGGCCAAAAACATTCAGTACTTC. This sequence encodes CASSDQRAKNIQYF.

CDR3 loop: CATSRVMTDYSNQPQHF. The CDR3 DNA reads TGTGCCACCAGCAGAGTAATGACGGACTATAGCAATCAGCCCCAGCATTTT. The V call is TRBV15, the J call TRBJ1-5; no reliable D call. Germline V CDR1 and CDR2: LNHNV, YYDKDF (reference sequence). This CDR3 is built from 17 residues. The ends were cut back, 1 base at V and 0 bases at J, with 13 bases in the middle. The full variable domain, its missing parts supplied by reference TRBV15 and TRBJ1-5, is DAMVIQNPRYQVTQFGKPVTLSCSQTLNHNVMYWYQQKSSQAPKLLFHYYDKDFNNEADTPDNFQSRRPNTSFCFLDIRSPGLGDTAMYLCATSRVMTDYSNQPQHFGDGTRLSIL.

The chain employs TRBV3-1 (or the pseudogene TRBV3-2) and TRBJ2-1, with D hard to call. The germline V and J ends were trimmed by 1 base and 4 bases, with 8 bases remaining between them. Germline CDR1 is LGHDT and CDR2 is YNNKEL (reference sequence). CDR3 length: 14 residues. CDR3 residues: CASSQVRGYNEQFF. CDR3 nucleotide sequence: TGTGCCAGCAGCCAAGTTCGCGGTTACAATGAGCAGTTCTTC.

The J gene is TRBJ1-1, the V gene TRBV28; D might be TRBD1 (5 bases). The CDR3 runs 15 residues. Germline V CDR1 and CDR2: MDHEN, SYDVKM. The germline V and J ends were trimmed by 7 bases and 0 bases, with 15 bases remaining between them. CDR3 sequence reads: CASTSQGVLNTEAFF. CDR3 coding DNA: TGTGCCAGCACCTCTCAAGGGGTGTTGAACACTGAAGCTTTCTTT.

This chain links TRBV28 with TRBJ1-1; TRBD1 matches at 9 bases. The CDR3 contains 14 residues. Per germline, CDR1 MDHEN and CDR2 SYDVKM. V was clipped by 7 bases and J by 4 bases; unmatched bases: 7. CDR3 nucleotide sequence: TGTGCCAGCACCTCACAGGGGGCAGGCACTGAAGCTTTCTTT. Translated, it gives CASTSQGAGTEAFF.

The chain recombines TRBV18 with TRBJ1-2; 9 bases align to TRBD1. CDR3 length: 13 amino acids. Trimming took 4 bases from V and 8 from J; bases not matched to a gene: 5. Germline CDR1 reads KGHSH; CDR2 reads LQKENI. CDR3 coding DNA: TGTGCCAGCTCACGGACAGGGGTGGAGGGCTACACCTTC. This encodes CASSRTGVEGYTF.

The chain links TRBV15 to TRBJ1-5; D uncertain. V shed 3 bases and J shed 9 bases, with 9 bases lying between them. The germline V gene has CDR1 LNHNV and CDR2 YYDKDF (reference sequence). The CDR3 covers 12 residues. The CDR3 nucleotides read TGTGCCACCAGCAGCCCCTCGGGGCCCCAGCATTTT. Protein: CATSSPSGPQHF. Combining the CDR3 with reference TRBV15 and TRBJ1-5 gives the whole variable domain DAMVIQNPRYQVTQFGKPVTLSCSQTLNHNVMYWYQQKSSQAPKLLFHYYDKDFNNEADTPDNFQSRRPNTSFCFLDIRSPGLGDTAMYLCATSSPSGPQHFGDGTRLSIL.

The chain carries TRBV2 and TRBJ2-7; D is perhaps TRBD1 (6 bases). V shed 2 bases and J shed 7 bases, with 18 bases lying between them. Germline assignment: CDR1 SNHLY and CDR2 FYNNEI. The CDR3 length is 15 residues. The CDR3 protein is CASSETTGIWGEQYF. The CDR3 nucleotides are TGTGCCAGCAGTGAAACCACAGGGATATGGGGGGAGCAGTACTTC. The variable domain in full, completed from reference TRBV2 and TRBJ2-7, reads EPEVTQTPSHQVTQMGQEVILRCVPISNHLYFYWYRQILGQKVEFLVSFYNNEISEKSEIFDDQFSVERPDGSNFTLKIRSTKLEDSAMYFCASSETTGIWGEQYFGPGTRLTVT.

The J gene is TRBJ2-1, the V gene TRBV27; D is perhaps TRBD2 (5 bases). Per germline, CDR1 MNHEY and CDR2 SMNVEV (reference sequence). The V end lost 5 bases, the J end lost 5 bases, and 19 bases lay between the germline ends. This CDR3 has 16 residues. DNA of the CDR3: TGTGCCAGCAGTCCACCACCACCTAAGAGGGACAATGAGCAGTTCTTC. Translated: CASSPPPPKRDNEQFF.

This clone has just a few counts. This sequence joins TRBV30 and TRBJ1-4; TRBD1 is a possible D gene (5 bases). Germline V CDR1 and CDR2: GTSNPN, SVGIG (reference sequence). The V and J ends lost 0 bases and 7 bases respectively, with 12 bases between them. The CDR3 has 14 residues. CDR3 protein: CAWSVIGAGEKLFF. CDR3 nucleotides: TGTGCCTGGAGTGTAATAGGGGCAGGTGAAAAACTGTTTTTT.